The sequence of this TCR beta chain was determined in a study of blood T cells in healthy people across ages. On this clonotype itself: The junction does not match germline at one end; this may be a read error.

Sample-barcoded 5' priming and a J-beta primer mix drove a second PCR of roughly 6 to 12 cycles. In TCRdb, the 5' RACE reads were re-called with MiXCR into one record per CDR3 protein. The table records about a million distinct CDR3 sequences, around two fifths of them present only once. The length of the CDR3 is 15 residues. From germline, CDR1 is SGHTA and CDR2 FQGNSA. The chain links TRBV7-2 to TRBJ1-1; no clear D gene. The TCR was taken from a man younger than 35 in good health. The sample comprised blood. The CDR3, as DNA: TGTGCCAGCAGCTTATCCACGGAGTCGAACACTGTAGCTTTCTTT. Encoded protein: CASSLSTESNTVAFF.